This TCR beta chain was recorded in a study of shared clonotypes between healthy human individuals. Study summary: The plates for each donor numbered three CD4 naive, three CD4 memory, two CD8 naive and one CD8 memory.

Deep-level assay runs were performed. TCRdb's copy holds only in-frame clones and misses some; the assay was immunoSEQ multiplex PCR. Of over 2 million clones listed, about 90% are singletons. The V gene lost 3 bases and the J gene lost 7 bases, with 13 bases spanning the gap. The CDR3 loop spans 13 amino acids. CDR1 and CDR2 from the germline V gene are SGHDT and YYEEEE. This clone was seen once. This chain uses TRBV5-6 with TRBJ1-1; D unclear. Material: naive CD4+ T cells from PBMCs. As for subset: CD45RA+ positively selected. The clonotype comes from a man younger than 30 in good health. Some clones in this sample may be carry-over from other donors' samples. The chain's CDR3 is CASSSGRLGEAFF. The DNA of the CDR3 is TGTGCCAGCAGCTCGGGCCGCTTGGGTGAAGCTTTCTTT.